This T cell receptor (beta chain) was identified in a study of T cells in Graves' hyperthyroidism and ophthalmopathy. At least ten counts were recorded for this clonotype. Diagnosis of hyperthyroidism was new in patients aged 18 to 65, and its duration was under 2 months. CDR3 length: 16 residues. The germline gives CDR1 MNHEY, CDR2 SVGAGI. Unmatched junction bases numbered 1, after V lost 0 bases and J lost 0 bases. TCR beta CDR3 regions were amplified from RNA. Using the HTBI primer set, a first-round RT-PCR was run on the TCR CDR3. TCRdb re-derived calls from the multiplex PCR reads in MiXCR, one entry per CDR3 protein. The repertoire holds around 500,000 distinct CDR3 sequences, 14% seen once, with roughly 17% in the top ten.

The clonotype comes from a woman aged 18-35 years with Graves' hyperthyroidism. This chain connects TRBV6-5 to TRBJ2-1; 8 nucleotides line up with TRBD2. Sequencing used blood. The CDR3 DNA sequence: TGTGCCAGCAGTTACTCCAGCGGGGGCTCCTACAATGAGCAGTTCTTC. This gives the protein CASSYSSGGSYNEQFF.